The 9 T cell receptor beta chains given below trace back to one sample, sequenced in a study of T cells after yellow fever vaccination. TCRdb reprocessed the 5' RACE reads via MiXCR and lists one record per CDR3 protein. The sample lists 300,000 or so distinct CDR3 sequences, around 6.8% occurring once. Sequenced material: PBMCs, taken roughly seven weeks after the first yellow fever vaccination. The receptors shown here come from a man aged 18 to 30 who received the YFV17D yellow fever vaccine.

This clonotype has a count of ten or more. The chain combines TRBV7-9 with TRBJ2-1; 7 nucleotides align to TRBD2. Germline V CDR1 and CDR2: SEHNR, FQNEAQ (reference sequence). V lost 5 bases to trimming and J lost 9 bases; unmatched junction nucleotides: 10. The CDR3 runs 14 residues. This CDR3 reads CASSRGSGGGEQFF. DNA of the CDR3: TGTGCCAGCAGCCGAGGGTCGGGGGGAGGTGAGCAGTTCTTC.

V and J are TRBV7-6 and TRBJ2-5, with 10 bases aligning to TRBD1. CDR1 SGHVS and CDR2 FNYEAQ come from the germline V gene. The CDR3 has 15 residues. The ends lost 5 bases at V and 5 bases at J; junction bases unmatched: 8. CDR3 loop: CASSQGTGVWETQYF. The CDR3 DNA reads TGTGCCAGCAGCCAGGGGACAGGGGTTTGGGAGACCCAGTACTTC. Full variable domain (missing parts from reference TRBV7-6 and TRBJ2-5): GAGVSQSPRYKVTKRGQDVALRCDPISGHVSLYWYRQALGQGPEFLTYFNYEAQQDKSGLPNDRFSAERPEGSISTLTIQRTEQRDSAMYRCASSQGTGVWETQYFGPGTRLLVL.

This clonotype was observed at least ten times. Relative to the germline gene, one junction end is altered; a read error may explain this. V usage is TRBV19 and J usage is TRBJ2-3; D might be TRBD2 (6 bases). Germline CDR1 and CDR2: LNHDA and SQIVND (reference sequence). The CDR3 has 12 residues. CDR3 amino acids: CASTSRTDTQYF. The CDR3 region has the DNA TGTGCGAGTACTAGCCGCACAGATACGCAGTATTTT. The full variable domain, rest sourced from reference TRBV19 and TRBJ2-3, is DGGITQSPKYLFRKEGQNVTLSCEQNLNHDAMYWYRQDPGQGLRLIYYSQIVNDFQKGDIAEGYSVSREKKESFPLTVTSAQKNPTAFYLCASTSRTDTQYFGPGTRLTVL.

The chain combines TRBV6-1 with TRBJ1-6; D ambiguous. V was cut by 1 base and J by 6 bases, with 4 bases left in between. The CDR3 loop spans 13 amino acids. The V gene's germline CDR1 is MNHNS and CDR2 SASEGT. The CDR3 nucleotides are TGTGCCAGCAGTGAAGGACTTAATTCACCCCTCCACTTT. Its translation: CASSEGLNSPLHF.

The V and J genes are TRBV19 and TRBJ2-2, with 8 bases fitting TRBD1. After removal of 3 bases from V and 6 bases from J, the junction contained 6 bases not matched to a gene. The CDR3 is 15 residues long. CDR1 and CDR2 (germline): LNHDA, SQIVND (reference sequence). CDR3 loop: CASSIGTGGSGELFF. DNA for the CDR3: TGTGCCAGTAGTATTGGGACAGGAGGGTCCGGGGAGCTGTTTTTT.

The CDR3 bases are TGTGCCAGCAGCCCCGATAGCGAGCAGTTCTTC. Its protein is CASSPDSEQFF. The rearrangement uses TRBV6-6 and TRBJ2-1; D ambiguous. V was shortened by 6 bases and J by 10 bases, with 10 bases between the two germline ends. The length of the CDR3 is 11 residues. Germline CDR1 is MNHNY and CDR2 is SVGAGI (reference sequence).

Written as DNA, the CDR3 is TGCGCCAGCTTGGAGACTAGCGGCTACGAGCAGTACTTC. Its protein is CASLETSGYEQYF. The J gene is TRBJ2-7, the V gene TRBV5-1, with 9 positions matching TRBD2. The V gene's germline CDR1 is SGHRS and CDR2 YFSETQ. This CDR3 spans 13 amino acids. V shed 7 bases and J 3 bases; nucleotides not matched to a gene: 5. The full variable domain, in which reference TRBV5-1 and TRBJ2-7 provide the parts outside the CDR3, is KAGVTQTPRYLIKTRGQQVTLSCSPISGHRSVSWYQQTPGQGLQFLFEYFSETQRNKGNFPGRFSGRQFSNSRSEMNVSTLELGDSALYLCASLETSGYEQYFGPGTRLTVT.

J is TRBJ2-4 and V is TRBV7-8; 8 bases match TRBD2. The CDR3 sequence is 16 residues long. J gave up 7 bases and V 5 bases, and 13 bases lay outside the gene matches. Germline lookup yields CDR1 SGHVS and CDR2 FQNEAQ. This chain's CDR3 is CASSPGQRGRLNIQYF. DNA of the CDR3: TGTGCCAGCAGCCCCGGACAGCGGGGGCGGCTTAACATTCAGTACTTC.

This clonotype was counted many times. The rearrangement uses TRBV6-5 and TRBJ2-3, with D possibly TRBD2 on 5 matching bases. The CDR3 spans 17 residues. V shed 2 bases and J shed 2 bases, with 17 bases lying between them. Germline V CDR1 and CDR2: MNHEY, SVGAGI. CDR3 loop: CASSYTQTKPFTDTQYF. The CDR3 nucleotides are TGTGCCAGCAGTTACACTCAGACTAAGCCATTCACAGATACGCAGTATTTT.